The 6 T cell receptor beta chains in this list originate from one sample, sequenced in a study of blood T cell repertoires in COVID-19. The protocol was immunoSEQ multiplex PCR, while the TCRdb copy is restricted to in-frame clones and leaves out a portion. Here the sample spans 150,000 to 200,000 clones, approximately 90% being singletons. Sequencing was performed on peripheral blood. The receptors come from a human donor in a cohort sampled during active COVID-19.

As for this clone: One end of the junction varies from germline; a read error may be responsible. The genes are TRBV6-5 and TRBJ1-2; D gene ambiguous. CDR1 MNHEY and CDR2 SVGAGI come from the germline V gene. The CDR3 is 13 amino acids. The CDR3 DNA reads TGTGCCAGCAGTTACGCGGGAAACTGTGGCTACACCTTC. Residues: CASSYAGNCGYTF.

The count of this clone is one. The rearrangement joins TRBV6-5 to TRBJ2-7, with 8 bases matching TRBD2. Germline trimming cut 6 bases from V and 7 bases from J; bases unmatched to any gene: 8. CDR1 MNHEY and CDR2 SVGAGI come from the germline V gene. The CDR3 has 13 amino acids. The CDR3 loop reads CASSGGGGREQYF. CDR3 bases: TGTGCCAGCAGCGGGGGTGGCGGGAGGGAGCAGTACTTC.

The chain couples TRBV7-9 to TRBJ2-7, with TRBD2 matching over 8 bases. The V segment lost 4 bases and the J segment 2 bases; nucleotides outside the gene matches: 10. CDR1 is SEHNR, CDR2 FQNEAQ, per germline (reference sequence). The length of the CDR3 is 16 residues. As DNA, the CDR3 is TGTGCCAGCAGCTGGGACCCGGGACTAGGGACCTACGAGCAGTACTTC. It codes for CASSWDPGLGTYEQYF.

The chain employs TRBV11-2 and TRBJ1-2; 8 bases fit TRBD1. Per germline, CDR1 SGHAT and CDR2 FQNNGV. CDR3 length: 15 amino acids. V shed 1 base, J shed 1 base, and the junction held 2 bases outside the gene matches. The CDR3 sequence is CASSLGRGLNYGYTF. The CDR3 DNA follows: TGTGCCAGCAGCTTAGGCAGGGGGCTTAACTATGGCTACACCTTC.

The chain links TRBV6-6 to TRBJ1-2; TRBD1 is a possible D gene (5 bases). Germline V gene data show CDR1 as MNHNY and CDR2 as SVGAGI (reference sequence). V was trimmed by 4 bases and J by 5 bases, leaving 17 bases between them. The CDR3 sequence is 15 residues long. The CDR3 DNA is TGTGCCAGCAGTTTCCTTTTGCCGACAGAATATGGCTACACCTTC. Its protein is CASSFLLPTEYGYTF.

J is TRBJ2-5 and V is TRBV7-3; D may be TRBD2 (6 bases). Germline V gene data show CDR1 as SGHTA and CDR2 as FQGTGA. V lost 2 bases and J lost 0, with 7 bases in between. This CDR3 spans 14 amino acids. The CDR3 coding sequence is TGTGCCAGCAGCTTAGCGGGGTACCAAGAGACCCAGTACTTC. Translating gives CASSLAGYQETQYF.